Below, 27 T cell receptor beta chains from the same sample are listed, as sequenced in a study of memory CD4+ T cells and cytomegalovirus serostatus. The sort gate was single viable CD3+CD4+CD8-CD45RO+ cells for memory CD4+ T cells. Clones were sequenced by immunoSEQ multiplex PCR, and TCRdb holds only the in-frame ones, with some missing. Among 25,000 to 30,000 clones listed, around 80% were seen once. Sample: memory CD4+ T cells from blood. These receptors came from an adult in good health and CMV-seronegative.

The chain has TRBV14 and TRBJ2-1; 11 bases line up with TRBD2. In germline, CDR1 is SGHDN, CDR2 FVKESK. This CDR3 has 15 amino acids. J was trimmed by 10 bases and V by 4 bases; bases with no gene match: 9. This chain's CDR3 is CASSLLAGERGEQFF. The CDR3 DNA is TGTGCCAGCAGCCTACTAGCGGGGGAAAGGGGAGAGCAGTTCTTC.

The V call is TRBV5-4, the J call TRBJ1-1, with 8 bases identical to TRBD1. Germline assignment: CDR1 SGHNT and CDR2 YYREEE (reference sequence). The V and J ends lost 5 bases and 4 bases, in that order; junction bases with no gene match: 4. This CDR3 spans 13 amino acids. CDR3: CASRYGQGTEAFF. The CDR3 coding sequence is TGTGCCAGCAGATATGGACAGGGCACTGAAGCTTTCTTT.

The chain's CDR3 is CASSYATGGKNTEAFF. CDR3 nucleotide sequence: TGTGCCAGCAGTTACGCGACAGGGGGGAAGAACACTGAAGCTTTCTTT. J is TRBJ1-1 and V is TRBV6-5, with TRBD1 matching 9 bases. With V trimmed by 2 bases and J by 1 base, 5 bases remained unmatched. The CDR3 has 16 amino acids. CDR1 and CDR2 from the germline V gene are MNHEY and SVGAGI.

The genes are TRBV5-3 and TRBJ2-3, with 7 bases identical to TRBD2. TRBV5-3 is an ORF for which the function is uncertain. V shed 5 bases and J 6 bases; nucleotides not matched to a gene: 6. The CDR3 has 13 residues. The CDR3 DNA reads as TGTGCCAGAAGGTATAGTAGCGGGGATACGCAGTATTTT. It encodes CARRYSSGDTQYF.

The chain combines TRBV6-4 with TRBJ2-1; 9 bases map to TRBD2. The CDR3 runs 16 residues. V gave up 6 bases and J gave up 4 bases; unmatched junction bases: 10. Germline CDR1 MRHNA, CDR2 SNTAGT. The DNA of the CDR3 is TGTGCCAGCAGCGTGCTTAGCGGGGGAGGATACAATGAGCAGTTCTTC. Its protein is CASSVLSGGGYNEQFF.

The V and J genes are TRBV27 and TRBJ2-3, with TRBD2 matching over 14 bases. Losses at the gene ends were 8 bases for V and 4 bases for J; bases not matched to a gene: 5. The CDR3 length is 15 residues. Germline CDR1 and CDR2: MNHEY and SMNVEV (reference sequence). CDR3: CASGLTSGGADTQYF. The DNA for the CDR3 is TGTGCCAGCGGCCTGACTAGCGGGGGGGCAGATACGCAGTATTTT.

This chain links TRBV2 with TRBJ1-1; D is unresolved. Germline assignment: CDR1 SNHLY and CDR2 FYNNEI. CDR3 size: 14 residues. The V end lost 3 bases, the J end lost 4 bases, and 12 bases lay between the germline ends. This CDR3 reads CASSDRRGPTEAFF. For the CDR3, the DNA is TGTGCCAGCAGTGATCGGAGAGGGCCCACTGAAGCTTTCTTT.

To note about this clone: Because the CDR3's place on the DNA is in doubt, the DNA is left out and the CDR3 is given as listed by TCRdb. This chain joins TRBV27 and TRBJ1-1. The CDR3 length is 15 residues, termini included. The V gene's germline CDR1 is MNHEY and CDR2 SMNVEV (reference sequence). The CDR3 here is CASSLSHSGPAEAFF.

V gene TRBV2 combines with J gene TRBJ1-6, with D maybe TRBD1 (5 bases). In germline, CDR1 is SNHLY, CDR2 FYNNEI. This CDR3 spans 16 amino acids. The V and J ends lost 6 bases and 7 bases respectively, with 19 bases between them. CDR3 in DNA: TGTGCCAGCAGGGCGACAGTAAAGCTAAAAAATTCACCCCTCCACTTT. Residues: CASRATVKLKNSPLHF. The full variable domain, with the rest looked up from reference TRBV2 and TRBJ1-6, is EPEVTQTPSHQVTQMGQEVILRCVPISNHLYFYWYRQILGQKVEFLVSFYNNEISEKSEIFDDQFSVERPDGSNFTLKIRSTKLEDSAMYFCASRATVKLKNSPLHFGNGTRLTVT.

J is TRBJ1-2 and V is TRBV27; D is possibly TRBD1 (6 bases). The germline V and J ends were trimmed by 5 bases and 4 bases, with 14 bases remaining between them. The CDR3 contains 14 residues. Germline assignment: CDR1 MNHEY and CDR2 SMNVEV (reference sequence). The CDR3 here is CASSLPGAPYGYTF. The CDR3 bases are TGTGCCAGCAGTCTACCAGGGGCCCCCTATGGCTACACCTTC.

The count of this clone is one. The chain combines TRBV5-4 with TRBJ2-5; the D call may be TRBD1 or TRBD2 (5 bases each). This CDR3 is 12 amino acids long. Germline CDR1 and CDR2: SGHNT and YYREEE (reference sequence). Trimming removed 4 bases from V and 3 bases from J, with 7 bases in between. The CDR3 region is CASSMGEETQYF. CDR3 DNA sequence: TGTGCCAGCAGCATGGGGGAAGAGACCCAGTACTTC.

V is TRBV5-1 and J is TRBJ2-2; D gene unclear. CDR1 and CDR2 from the germline V gene are SGHRS and YFSETQ. V was shortened by 2 bases and J by 0 bases, with 2 bases between the two germline ends. The CDR3 loop spans 13 amino acids. CDR3 coding DNA: TGCGCCAGCAGCTTCCCGAACACCGGGGAGCTGTTTTTT. This codes for CASSFPNTGELFF.

The gene calls are TRBV6-5 and TRBJ1-2, with 7 nucleotides matching TRBD1. Germline-derived CDR1 and CDR2 are MNHEY and SVGAGI. V shed 5 bases, J shed 5 bases, and the junction held 8 bases outside the gene matches. The CDR3 runs to 14 residues. As DNA, the CDR3 is TGTGCCAGCAGTCCACAGGGGTTGGGATATGGCTACACCTTC. This translates into CASSPQGLGYGYTF.

The V call is TRBV5-1, the J call TRBJ1-2, with 7 bases aligning to TRBD1. The germline gives CDR1 SGHRS, CDR2 YFSETQ. CDR3 length: 13 residues. V shed 0 bases, J shed 7 bases, and the junction held 3 bases outside the gene matches. The DNA of the CDR3 is TGCGCCAGCAGCTTGGGACAGGGCGCTGGCTACACCTTC. Translation: CASSLGQGAGYTF.

The chain links TRBV7-8 to TRBJ2-5, with D possibly matching TRBD1 (6 bases). Deletions cut 5 bases from V and 3 bases from J, with 19 bases between. Germline CDR1 SGHVS, CDR2 FQNEAQ. There are 16 residues in the CDR3. CDR3 protein: CASSPSAGASKETQYF. In DNA, the CDR3 is TGTGCCAGCAGCCCATCAGCAGGGGCCTCAAAAGAGACCCAGTACTTC.

This clone was found a few times. The rearrangement uses TRBV29-1 and TRBJ1-5; unclear D gene. CDR3 size: 13 residues. Germline V gene lookup returns CDR1 SQVTM and CDR2 ANQGSEA. V lost 0 bases and J 6 bases, leaving 9 bases between the germline ends. This CDR3 reads CSVEEADGQPQHF. The DNA for the CDR3 is TGCAGCGTTGAAGAAGCGGATGGTCAGCCCCAGCATTTT. The full variable domain, completed using reference TRBV29-1 and TRBJ1-5, is SAVISQKPSRDICQRGTSLTIQCQVDSQVTMMFWYRQQPGQSLTLIATANQGSEATYESGFVIDKFPISRPNLTFSTLTVSNMSPEDSSIYLCSVEEADGQPQHFGDGTRLSIL.

V usage is TRBV6-6 and J usage is TRBJ2-7; no clear D gene. CDR1 and CDR2 (germline): MNHNY, SVGAGI (reference sequence). V lost 5 bases to trimming and J lost 6 bases, with 11 bases between them. The CDR3 has 12 amino acids. The CDR3 loop reads CASSHDFSEQYF. The CDR3 DNA is TGTGCCAGCAGTCACGATTTCTCCGAGCAGTACTTC.

The V and J genes are TRBV20-1 and TRBJ2-7; D unclear. V dropped 3 bases and J dropped 3 bases, with 6 bases sitting between them. Looked up from germline, CDR1 is DFQATT and CDR2 is SNEGSKA (reference sequence). CDR3 length equals 11 residues. CDR3 loop: CSARTNYEQYF. The CDR3 DNA sequence: TGCAGTGCTAGGACAAACTACGAGCAGTACTTC.

The chain uses TRBV29-1 and TRBJ2-7; 8 bases line up with TRBD1. CDR1 SQVTM and CDR2 ANQGSEA come from the germline V gene. Unmatched junction bases numbered 10, after V lost 5 bases and J lost 7 bases. The CDR3 is 13 amino acids. DNA of the CDR3: TGCAGCGTTACCCCGGACAGGGCGCGAGAGCAGTACTTC. Encoded protein: CSVTPDRAREQYF.

This clone was observed a few times. J is TRBJ1-1 and V is TRBV6-6; D not certain. CDR1 is MNHNY and CDR2 is SVGAGI in the germline V gene (reference sequence). V was pared by 6 bases and J by 8 bases, with 10 bases between. The CDR3 has 11 residues. This CDR3 is CASSMILEAFF. Here the CDR3 DNA reads TGTGCCAGCAGCATGATTTTAGAAGCTTTCTTT.

The rearrangement links TRBV5-4 to TRBJ2-1, with 13 bases that match TRBD2. V shed 3 bases and J 5 bases; nucleotides not matched to a gene: 5. Germline CDR1 reads SGHNT; CDR2 reads YYREEE (reference sequence). The CDR3 runs to 16 residues. This CDR3 is CASSSGTSGANNEQFF. DNA for the CDR3: TGTGCCAGCAGCTCCGGGACTAGCGGGGCCAACAATGAGCAGTTCTTC.

The chain uses TRBV6-6 and TRBJ1-5; D is perhaps TRBD1 (5 bases). The length of the CDR3 is 14 residues. Germline CDR1 is MNHNY and CDR2 is SVGAGI (reference sequence). V lost 0 bases and J 6 bases, leaving 9 bases between the germline ends. CDR3 sequence (DNA): TGTGCCAGCAGTTACTCTCAAGGGACTCAGCCCCAGCATTTT. It is translated as CASSYSQGTQPQHF.

This clone was seen once. This chain joins TRBV9 and TRBJ2-3; D is unclear. Germline V gene sequence: CDR1 SGDLS, CDR2 YYNGEE. This CDR3 comprises 12 residues. V gave up 0 bases and J gave up 3 bases, with 2 bases separating them. CDR3 protein: CASSVDTDTQYF. For the CDR3, the DNA is TGTGCCAGCAGCGTAGATACAGATACGCAGTATTTT.

This clone was found a few times. The chain has TRBV29-1 and TRBJ1-2; D not certain. This CDR3 has 12 amino acids. CDR1 is SQVTM, CDR2 ANQGSEA, per germline. Trimming pared 4 bases from V and 4 bases from J, leaving 10 bases between. The CDR3 nucleotides read TGCAGCGTTGTCAGTTTGGGCTATGGCTACACCTTC. This gives the protein CSVVSLGYGYTF.

This chain joins TRBV11-3 and TRBJ2-1; 7 positions match TRBD1. J was trimmed by 3 bases and V by 4 bases; bases with no gene match: 0. Germline V CDR1 and CDR2: SGHNT, YENEEA. The CDR3 covers 13 residues. CDR3 in amino acids: CASSWTGYNEQFF. DNA of the CDR3: TGTGCCAGCAGCTGGACAGGCTACAATGAGCAGTTCTTC.

The V and J genes are TRBV9 and TRBJ2-7; D ambiguous. The CDR3 is 14 amino acids. V dropped 0 bases and J dropped 3 bases, with 10 bases sitting between them. CDR1 and CDR2 (germline): SGDLS, YYNGEE. The CDR3 DNA reads TGTGCCAGCAGCGTAGGGCCAGGCCACTACGAGCAGTACTTC. The encoded protein is CASSVGPGHYEQYF.

About this clone: Within the sample, other DNA sequences also encode this same CDR3. This sequence joins TRBV25-1 and TRBJ1-2, with D unresolved. Per the germline V gene, CDR1 is MGHDK and CDR2 is SYGVNS. The CDR3 sequence is 13 residues long. V dropped 2 bases and J dropped 4 bases, with 8 bases sitting between them. As DNA, the CDR3 is TGTGCCAGCAGTGAAGCGGGCCTCTATGGCTACACCTTC. It codes for CASSEAGLYGYTF.